In this sample, the clone carrying this T cell receptor beta chain turned up once. Profiling relied on immunoSEQ multiplex PCR, and the TCRdb table lists in-frame clones only, not all of them. The sample holds more than 75,000 clones, almost 90% seen once. V was clipped by 4 bases and J by 2 bases; unmatched bases: 8. The V gene's germline CDR1 is LGHDT and CDR2 YNNKEL (reference sequence). CDR3 length equals 16 residues. This sample was included in a study of blood T cell repertoires in COVID-19. Across the study: Collection of acute and convalescent COVID-19 samples took place in the United States, Italy and Spain. Sources were T cells, B-cell-depleted T cells, or PBMCs; the material itself was cDNA or gDNA.

What was sequenced was peripheral blood. The TCR was taken from an elderly woman with acute or convalescent COVID-19. The rearrangement links TRBV3-1 (or the pseudogene TRBV3-2) to TRBJ2-3, with 8 positions matching TRBD2. The chain's CDR3 is CASSPTRGGYTDTQYF. DNA of the CDR3: TGTGCCAGCAGCCCTACCCGGGGGGGATACACAGATACGCAGTATTTT.